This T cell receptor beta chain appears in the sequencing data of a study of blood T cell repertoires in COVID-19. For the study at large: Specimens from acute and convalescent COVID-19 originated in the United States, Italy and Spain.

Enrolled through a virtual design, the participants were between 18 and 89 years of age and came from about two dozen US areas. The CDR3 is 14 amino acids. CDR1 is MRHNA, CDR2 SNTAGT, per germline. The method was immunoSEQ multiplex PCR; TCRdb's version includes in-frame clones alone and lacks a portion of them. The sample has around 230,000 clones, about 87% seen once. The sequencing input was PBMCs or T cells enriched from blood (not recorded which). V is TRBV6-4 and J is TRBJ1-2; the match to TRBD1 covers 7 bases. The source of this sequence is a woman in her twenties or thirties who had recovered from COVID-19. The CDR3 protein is CVPRGVRGRYGYTF. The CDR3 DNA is TGTGTCCCGCGCGGAGTCAGGGGGAGGTATGGCTACACCTTC.